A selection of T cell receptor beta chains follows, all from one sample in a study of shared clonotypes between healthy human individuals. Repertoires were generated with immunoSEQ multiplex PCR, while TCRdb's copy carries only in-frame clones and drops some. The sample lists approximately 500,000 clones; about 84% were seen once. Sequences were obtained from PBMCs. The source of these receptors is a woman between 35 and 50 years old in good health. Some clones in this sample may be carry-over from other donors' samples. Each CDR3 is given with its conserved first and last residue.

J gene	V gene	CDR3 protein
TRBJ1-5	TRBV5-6	CASSFQGGGDQPQHF
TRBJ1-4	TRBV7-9	CASSLVGPDEKLFF
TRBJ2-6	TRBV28	CASSGFTGRSGANVLTF
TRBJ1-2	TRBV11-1	CASSPGTRTPNYGYTF
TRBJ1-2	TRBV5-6	CASRTNRGSYGYTF
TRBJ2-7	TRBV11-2	CASKSWKGSSYEQYF
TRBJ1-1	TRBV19	CASSGPGGGRGQAFF
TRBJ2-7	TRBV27	CASSFYDPGTPYEQYF
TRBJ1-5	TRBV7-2	CASSLGWGQGIQPQHF
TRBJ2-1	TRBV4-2	CASSQEEGRPYNEQFF
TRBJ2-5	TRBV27	CANQETQYF
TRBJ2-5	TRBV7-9	CASSLYERQETQYF
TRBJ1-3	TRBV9	CASSSTGAGNTIYF
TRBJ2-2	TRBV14	CASSQYRLAGYTGELFF
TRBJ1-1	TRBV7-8	CASSLSGVRDISSTEAFF